These 25 T cell receptor beta chains share one sample of origin, sequenced in a study of T cells in Graves' hyperthyroidism and ophthalmopathy. The CDR3 regions of TCR beta were amplified from RNA transcripts. First-round RT-PCR of the TCR CDR3 relied on the HTBI primer set. Each CDR3 protein gets one entry after TCRdb re-called the multiplex PCR reads with MiXCR. The sample includes under 300,000 distinct CDR3 sequences, 13% of them seen just once. Sequenced sample: blood. Receptor source: a woman in her thirties with Graves' hyperthyroidism that later progressed to Graves' ophthalmopathy.

J is TRBJ1-2 and V is TRBV27; the match to TRBD1 covers 8 bases. This CDR3 has 13 amino acids. With V trimmed by 5 bases and J by 13 bases, 12 bases remained unmatched. CDR1 is MNHEY, CDR2 SMNVEV, per germline (reference sequence). The CDR3 loop is CASSPRTGFRITF. In DNA form, the CDR3 reads TGTGCCAGCAGTCCTCGGACAGGGTTTAGGATCACCTTC.

This clonotype was found many times. The chain carries TRBV20-1 and TRBJ2-7; 9 bases are a match to TRBD2. The V gene end was trimmed by 1 base and the J gene end by 4 bases; junction bases not matched to a gene: 8. CDR3 size: 15 residues. Germline V CDR1 and CDR2: DFQATT, SNEGSKA (reference sequence). In DNA form, the CDR3 reads TGCAGTGCTAGAGGCCTGGCGGGAGGGATATACGAGCAGTACTTC. The encoded protein is CSARGLAGGIYEQYF.

This clonotype was seen at least ten times. This chain connects TRBV20-1 to TRBJ2-7, with 14 bases matching TRBD2. From germline, CDR1 is DFQATT and CDR2 SNEGSKA (reference sequence). This CDR3 spans 13 amino acids. The trim removed 6 bases at V and 6 bases at J, leaving 4 bases unmatched. The CDR3 sequence: CSAWTSGRSEQYF. CDR3 nucleotide sequence: TGCAGTGCCTGGACTAGCGGGAGGTCCGAGCAGTACTTC.

This rearrangement joins TRBV7-2 to TRBJ2-3, with 9 bases lining up with TRBD1. CDR1 and CDR2 from the germline V gene are SGHTA and FQGNSA. V was clipped by 3 bases and J by 4 bases; unmatched bases: 5. The CDR3 sequence is 15 residues long. CDR3 coding DNA: TGTGCCAGCAGCTTGTGGGGGACAGGGTCAGATACGCAGTATTTT. Protein sequence: CASSLWGTGSDTQYF.

This clonotype was observed at least ten times. The V call is TRBV7-6, the J call TRBJ2-7; no reliable D call. Per the germline V gene, CDR1 is SGHVS and CDR2 is FNYEAQ. V was trimmed by 4 bases and J by 2 bases, leaving 12 bases between them. CDR3 size: 14 residues. The CDR3: CASSSGSSPYEQYF. As DNA, the CDR3 is TGTGCCAGCAGCTCCGGTAGCAGCCCCTACGAGCAGTACTTC.

This clonotype was observed at least ten times. The rearrangement links TRBV12-3 or TRBV12-4 to TRBJ2-1, with D possibly TRBD1 on 7 matching bases. The CDR3 extends over 14 amino acids. Trimming took off 7 bases at V and 6 bases at J, with 16 bases between the two ends. The chain's CDR3 is CASTGGGAFNEQFF. The CDR3 DNA reads TGTGCCAGCACTGGAGGGGGCGCCTTCAATGAGCAGTTCTTC.

This clonotype turned up a few times. This chain links TRBV5-8 with TRBJ2-5; D uncertain. From germline, CDR1 is SGHTS and CDR2 YDEGEE. V was shortened by 0 bases and J by 2 bases, with 8 bases between the two germline ends. CDR3 length equals 14 residues. CDR3 loop: CASSLGPDQETQYF. The CDR3 region has the DNA TGTGCCAGCAGCTTGGGGCCGGATCAAGAGACCCAGTACTTC.

There are many counts of this clonotype. The chain uses TRBV27 and TRBJ1-1; 9 bases map to TRBD1. The germline gives CDR1 MNHEY, CDR2 SMNVEV (reference sequence). The CDR3 is made up of 13 amino acids. Trimming cost V 7 bases and J 2 bases; bases outside gene matches: 2. CDR3 coding DNA: TGTGCCAGCATGGGACAGGGTAACACTGAAGCTTTCTTT. Protein sequence: CASMGQGNTEAFF.

This clonotype was seen at least ten times. The chain couples TRBV10-3 to TRBJ2-7; D is unresolved. CDR1 and CDR2 (germline): ENHRY, SYGVKD. V was clipped by 6 bases and J by 7 bases, with 22 bases between them. The CDR3 spans 15 residues. The CDR3 loop reads CAISGVTNSVREQYF. CDR3 nucleotides: TGTGCCATCAGCGGCGTCACCAACTCCGTGAGGGAGCAGTACTTC.

This clonotype has more than one count but fewer than ten. The chain carries TRBV20-1 and TRBJ2-7; 9 bases map to TRBD2. The V gene end was trimmed by 5 bases and the J gene end by 6 bases; junction bases not matched to a gene: 11. CDR1 is DFQATT and CDR2 is SNEGSKA in the germline V gene (reference sequence). The CDR3 has 14 residues. CDR3 nucleotides: TGCAGTGCTGGGCTTGAAGCGGGAGGACGCGAGCAGTACTTC. Translation: CSAGLEAGGREQYF.

This clonotype was observed a few times. The gene calls are TRBV27 and TRBJ1-1; no reliable D call. V lost 6 bases and J lost 2, with 13 bases in between. The length of the CDR3 is 14 residues. The germline gives CDR1 MNHEY, CDR2 SMNVEV (reference sequence). CDR3 region: CASRWGGPNTEAFF. The CDR3 bases are TGTGCCAGCAGATGGGGAGGCCCTAACACTGAAGCTTTCTTT.

This clonotype has at least ten counts. The rearrangement links TRBV5-1 to TRBJ2-7; TRBD2 might be the D (6 bases). The CDR3 covers 15 residues. CDR1 and CDR2 (germline): SGHRS, YFSETQ. Trimming left V 0 bases short and J 7 bases short, with 17 bases between. CDR3 in amino acids: CASSLADGSPPEQYF. The CDR3 bases are TGCGCCAGCAGCTTGGCCGACGGGAGCCCCCCTGAGCAGTACTTC.

There are many counts of this clonotype. V is TRBV3-1 and J is TRBJ2-1; TRBD2 matches 11 bases. Germline V gene lookup returns CDR1 LGHDT and CDR2 YNNKEL (reference sequence). This CDR3 contains 15 residues. The junction had 2 bases not matched to a gene; V was cut back by 1 base and J by 6 bases. The CDR3 DNA is TGTGCCAGCAGCCAAGCGGGACTAGCGGTCAATGAGCAGTTCTTC. Translated: CASSQAGLAVNEQFF.

This clonotype was recorded at least ten times. The chain combines TRBV7-2 with TRBJ2-7, with 10 positions matching TRBD2. The CDR3 sequence is 13 residues long. Unmatched junction bases numbered 2, after V lost 5 bases and J lost 4 bases. Germline V gene lookup returns CDR1 SGHTA and CDR2 FQGNSA. DNA for the CDR3: TGTGCCAGCAGCAAGGGACTAGCGTACGAGCAGTACTTC. It specifies CASSKGLAYEQYF. The full variable domain, completed using reference TRBV7-2 and TRBJ2-7, is GAGVSQSPSNKVTEKGKDVELRCDPISGHTALYWYRQSLGQGLEFLIYFQGNSAPDKSGLPSDRFSAERTGGSVSTLTIQRTQQEDSAVYLCASSKGLAYEQYFGPGTRLTVT.

This clonotype was detected a few times. The chain combines TRBV7-9 with TRBJ1-1; D ambiguous. This CDR3 is built from 12 residues. Per germline, CDR1 SEHNR and CDR2 FQNEAQ (reference sequence). V lost 6 bases and J 7 bases, leaving 12 bases between the germline ends. CDR3 protein: CASSYDGVEAFF. The CDR3 DNA reads TGTGCCAGCAGTTACGACGGTGTTGAAGCTTTCTTT.

This clonotype was recorded many times. The chain carries TRBV29-1 and TRBJ2-1; D might be TRBD2 (5 bases). The CDR3 runs to 14 residues. Trimming cost V 3 bases and J 0 bases, with 9 bases left between them. Germline CDR1 is SQVTM and CDR2 is ANQGSEA. The CDR3: CSVDQRSSYNEQFF. CDR3 DNA sequence: TGCAGCGTTGACCAGCGGAGCTCCTACAATGAGCAGTTCTTC.

This clonotype has at least ten counts. J is TRBJ2-1 and V is TRBV7-9; 9 bases line up with TRBD2. This CDR3 is 13 amino acids long. Losses at the gene ends were 7 bases for V and 7 bases for J; bases not matched to a gene: 5. CDR1 and CDR2 (germline): SEHNR, FQNEAQ (reference sequence). The CDR3 protein is CASIAGVKNEQFF. The CDR3, as DNA: TGTGCCAGCATAGCGGGAGTTAAGAATGAGCAGTTCTTC.

As to this clonotype: It may be a read error: a sequence one base away is much more abundant. This chain connects TRBV5-5 to TRBJ2-2, with 7 positions matching TRBD2. There are 16 residues in the CDR3. CDR1 SGHKS and CDR2 YYEKEE come from the germline V gene (reference sequence). CDR3 protein: CASSRGDYRNAGELFF. The CDR3 DNA reads TGTGCCAGCAGCCGAGGGGACTACCGGAACGCCGGGGAGCTGTTTTTT.

This clonotype was observed at least ten times. This chain connects TRBV18 to TRBJ1-5; TRBD1 agrees at 9 bases. The CDR3 loop spans 14 amino acids. The germline CDR1 and CDR2 sequences are KGHSH and LQKENI. Trimming cost V 5 bases and J 1 base; bases outside gene matches: 0. CDR3 bases: TGTGCCAGCTCAGGACAGGGGAGCAATCAGCCCCAGCATTTT. Its protein product is CASSGQGSNQPQHF. The full variable domain, its missing parts supplied by reference TRBV18 and TRBJ1-5, is NAGVMQNPRHLVRRRGQEARLRCSPMKGHSHVYWYRQLPEEGLKFMVYLQKENIIDESGMPKERFSAEFPKEGPSILRIQQVVRGDSAAYFCASSGQGSNQPQHFGDGTRLSIL.

This clonotype was counted ten times or more. The chain uses TRBV7-2 and TRBJ2-2; 9 positions agree with TRBD2. The CDR3 sequence is 16 residues long. CDR1 is SGHTA and CDR2 is FQGNSA in the germline V gene. J was trimmed by 4 bases and V by 2 bases; bases with no gene match: 5. This CDR3 reads CASSLRLAGPTGELFF. As DNA, the CDR3 is TGTGCCAGCAGCTTACGCCTAGCGGGACCCACCGGGGAGCTGTTTTTT.

This clonotype was recorded once. The V gene is TRBV9, the J gene TRBJ1-4, with 7 bases aligning to TRBD1. Trimming cost V 1 base and J 6 bases; bases outside gene matches: 6. The length of the CDR3 is 15 residues. The germline V gene has CDR1 SGDLS and CDR2 YYNGEE. Written as DNA, the CDR3 is TGTGCCAGCAGCGTATCAGGGGGGGGGGATGAAAAACTGTTTTTT. Its protein is CASSVSGGGDEKLFF.

This clonotype was seen ten or more times. The chain is built from TRBV18 and TRBJ2-7; D unresolved. This CDR3 has 13 amino acids. Trimming removed 5 bases from V and 2 bases from J, with 10 bases in between. Per germline, CDR1 KGHSH and CDR2 LQKENI. The CDR3 loop is CASSTDTTYEQYF. CDR3 DNA sequence: TGTGCCAGCTCAACAGACACTACCTACGAGCAGTACTTC.

Many counts were recorded for this clonotype. This rearrangement joins TRBV10-3 to TRBJ2-3; 12 bases line up with TRBD2. Unmatched junction bases numbered 7, after V lost 5 bases and J lost 4 bases. The CDR3 has 16 amino acids. The germline V gene has CDR1 ENHRY and CDR2 SYGVKD. The DNA for the CDR3 is TGTGCCATCAGTCCCACGACTAGCGGGAGACCAGATACGCAGTATTTT. Its translation is CAISPTTSGRPDTQYF.

This clonotype was seen a single time. Relative to the germline gene, one junction end is altered; a read error may explain this. The chain uses TRBV6-2 or TRBV6-3 and TRBJ2-6; D perhaps matches TRBD2 (6 bases). CDR3 size: 17 residues. The V gene's germline CDR1 is MNHEY and CDR2 SVGEGT. The CDR3 loop is CASSYTGTGGGANALTF. CDR3 in DNA: TGTGCCAGCAGTTACACCGGGACGGGTGGCGGGGCCAACGCCCTGACTTTC.

This clonotype was recorded a few times. The genes are TRBV9 and TRBJ2-3; D gene uncertain. The V end was cut by 1 base, the J end by 6 bases, with 9 bases between. This CDR3 is 13 amino acids long. Germline V gene lookup returns CDR1 SGDLS and CDR2 YYNGEE. CDR3 protein: CASSVSPMDTQYF. The CDR3 DNA follows: TGTGCCAGCAGCGTATCCCCAATGGATACGCAGTATTTT.